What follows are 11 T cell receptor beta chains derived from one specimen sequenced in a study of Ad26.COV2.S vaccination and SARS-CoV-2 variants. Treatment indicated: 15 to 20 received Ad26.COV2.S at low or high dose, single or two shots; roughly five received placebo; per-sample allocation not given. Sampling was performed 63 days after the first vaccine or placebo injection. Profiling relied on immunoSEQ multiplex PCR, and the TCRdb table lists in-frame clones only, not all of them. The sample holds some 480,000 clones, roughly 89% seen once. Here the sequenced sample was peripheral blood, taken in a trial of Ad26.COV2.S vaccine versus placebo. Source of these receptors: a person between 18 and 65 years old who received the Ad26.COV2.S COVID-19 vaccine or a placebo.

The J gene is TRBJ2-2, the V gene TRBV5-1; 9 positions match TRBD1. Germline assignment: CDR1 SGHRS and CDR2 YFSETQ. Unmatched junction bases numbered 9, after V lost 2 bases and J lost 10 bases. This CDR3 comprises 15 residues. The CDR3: CASSFVDRGWEELFF. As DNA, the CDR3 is TGCGCCAGCAGCTTCGTCGACAGGGGGTGGGAGGAGCTGTTTTTT.

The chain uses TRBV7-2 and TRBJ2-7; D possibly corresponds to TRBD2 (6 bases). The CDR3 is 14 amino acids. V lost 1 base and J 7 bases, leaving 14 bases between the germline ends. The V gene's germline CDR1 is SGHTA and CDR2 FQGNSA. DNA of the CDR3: TGTGCCAGCAGCTTAGGTGGGAGGATTGGAGAGCAGTACTTC. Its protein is CASSLGGRIGEQYF. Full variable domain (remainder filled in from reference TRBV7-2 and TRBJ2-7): GAGVSQSPSNKVTEKGKDVELRCDPISGHTALYWYRQSLGQGLEFLIYFQGNSAPDKSGLPSDRFSAERTGGSVSTLTIQRTQQEDSAVYLCASSLGGRIGEQYFGPGTRLTVT.

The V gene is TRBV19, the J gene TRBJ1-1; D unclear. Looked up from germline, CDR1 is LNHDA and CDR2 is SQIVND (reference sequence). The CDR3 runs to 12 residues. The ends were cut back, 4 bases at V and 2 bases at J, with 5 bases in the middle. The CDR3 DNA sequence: TGTGCCAGTAGTAGGGTAAACACTGAAGCTTTCTTT. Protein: CASSRVNTEAFF.

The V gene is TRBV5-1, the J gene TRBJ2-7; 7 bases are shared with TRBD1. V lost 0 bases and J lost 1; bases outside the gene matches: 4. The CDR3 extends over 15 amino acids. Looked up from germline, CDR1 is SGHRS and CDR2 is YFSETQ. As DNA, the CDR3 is TGCGCCAGCAGCTTGGGGACAGGCCAATCCTACGAGCAGTACTTC. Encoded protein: CASSLGTGQSYEQYF.

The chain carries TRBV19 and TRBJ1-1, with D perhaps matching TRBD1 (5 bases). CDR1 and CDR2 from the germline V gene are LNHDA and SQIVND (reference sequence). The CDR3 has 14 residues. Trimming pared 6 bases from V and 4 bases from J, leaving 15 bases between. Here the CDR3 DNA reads TGTGCCAGTAGCACCAGGGACTGGAGCACTGAAGCTTTCTTT. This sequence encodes CASSTRDWSTEAFF.

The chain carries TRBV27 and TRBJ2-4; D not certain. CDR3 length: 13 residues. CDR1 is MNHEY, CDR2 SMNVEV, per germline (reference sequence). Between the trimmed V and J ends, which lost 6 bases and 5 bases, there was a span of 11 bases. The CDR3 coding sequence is TGTGCCAGCAGATCTTCCGGGCAAAACATTCAGTACTTC. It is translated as CASRSSGQNIQYF.

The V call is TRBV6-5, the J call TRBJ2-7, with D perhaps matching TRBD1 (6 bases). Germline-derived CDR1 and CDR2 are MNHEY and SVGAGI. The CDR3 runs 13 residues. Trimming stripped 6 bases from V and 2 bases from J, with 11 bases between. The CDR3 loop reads CASRGDKAYEQYF. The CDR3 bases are TGTGCCAGCAGAGGGGACAAAGCCTACGAGCAGTACTTC.

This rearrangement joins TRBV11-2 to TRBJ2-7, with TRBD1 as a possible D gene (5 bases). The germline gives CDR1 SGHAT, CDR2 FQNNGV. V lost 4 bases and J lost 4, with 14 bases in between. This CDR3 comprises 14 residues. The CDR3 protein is CASSSFLGLYEQYF. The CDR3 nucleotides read TGTGCCAGCAGCTCTTTCCTGGGGCTTTACGAGCAGTACTTC.

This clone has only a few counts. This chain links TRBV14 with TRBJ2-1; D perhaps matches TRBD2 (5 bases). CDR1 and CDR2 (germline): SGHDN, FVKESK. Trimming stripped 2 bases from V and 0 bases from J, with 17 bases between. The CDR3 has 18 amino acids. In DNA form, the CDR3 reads TGTGCCAGCAGCCAAAGAGGGCTTGGCGGAAGCTCCTACAATGAGCAGTTCTTC. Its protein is CASSQRGLGGSSYNEQFF.

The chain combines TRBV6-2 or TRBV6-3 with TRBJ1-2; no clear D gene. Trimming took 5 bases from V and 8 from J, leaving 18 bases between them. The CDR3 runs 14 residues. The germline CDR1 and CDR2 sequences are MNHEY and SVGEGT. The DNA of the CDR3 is TGTGCCAGCAGTCCCGGCACCCCGACGTTGGGCTACACCTTC. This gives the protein CASSPGTPTLGYTF.

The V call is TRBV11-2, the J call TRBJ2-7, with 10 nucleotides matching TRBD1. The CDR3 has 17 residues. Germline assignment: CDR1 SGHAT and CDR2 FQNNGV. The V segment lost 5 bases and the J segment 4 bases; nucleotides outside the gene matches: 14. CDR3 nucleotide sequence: TGTGCCAGCAGCCCAAGACTACCCGGACAGGGGGGGTACGAGCAGTACTTC. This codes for CASSPRLPGQGGYEQYF. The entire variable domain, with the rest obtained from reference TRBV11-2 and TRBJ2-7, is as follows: EAGVAQSPRYKIIEKRQSVAFWCNPISGHATLYWYQQILGQGPKLLIQFQNNGVVDDSQLPKDRFSAERLKGVDSTLKIQPAKLEDSAVYLCASSPRLPGQGGYEQYFGPGTRLTVT.